These 24 T cell receptor beta chains were all obtained from the same sample, sequenced in a study of cytomegalovirus exposure and HLA in healthy donors. PCR amplification relied on 60 Vbeta primers (plus 13 Jbeta primers). The data were produced by immunoSEQ multiplex PCR, yet TCRdb's version contains in-frame clones alone and is incomplete. Found here are 200,000 to 250,000 clones; the top ten clones hold 1.1%. Sequencing was done on a sample of PBMCs. Receptor source: a girl aged 2-15 years in good health and CMV-seropositive.

The genes are TRBV5-1 and TRBJ2-1; no firm D call. Trimming pared 0 bases from V and 6 bases from J, leaving 10 bases between. The CDR3 contains 14 residues. CDR1 is SGHRS and CDR2 is YFSETQ in the germline V gene. As DNA, the CDR3 is TGCGCCAGCAGCTTGGGTGCCGCGATCAATGAGCAGTTCTTC. Its protein product is CASSLGAAINEQFF.

The chain couples TRBV28 to TRBJ2-5, with 8 bases that match TRBD1. After removal of 2 bases from V and 2 bases from J, the junction contained 7 bases not matched to a gene. Germline CDR1 and CDR2: MDHEN and SYDVKM. The CDR3 length is 16 residues. CDR3 bases: TGTGCCAGCAGTTTAGGGGGCAGGGGGCGACAAGAGACCCAGTACTTC. As protein: CASSLGGRGRQETQYF.

The V and J genes are TRBV6-5 and TRBJ2-3; D is uncertain. Germline assignment: CDR1 MNHEY and CDR2 SVGAGI. Trimming took 5 bases from V and 2 from J, leaving 8 bases between them. The CDR3 sequence is 13 residues long. CDR3 sequence: CASSHPDTDTQYF. CDR3 bases: TGTGCCAGCAGTCACCCAGACACAGATACGCAGTATTTT.

The V gene is TRBV11-3, the J gene TRBJ2-1; 11 bases are a match to TRBD2. Germline V lookup: CDR1 SGHNT, CDR2 YENEEA. This CDR3 is built from 14 residues. V lost 2 bases to trimming and J lost 9 bases; unmatched junction nucleotides: 3. The CDR3 here is CASSLLAGGGEQFF. The CDR3 DNA reads TGTGCCAGCAGCTTACTAGCGGGAGGCGGTGAGCAGTTCTTC. The full variable domain, in which reference TRBV11-3 and TRBJ2-1 provide the parts outside the CDR3, is EAGVVQSPRYKIIEKKQPVAFWCNPISGHNTLYWYLQNLGQGPELLIRYENEEAVDDSQLPKDRFSAERLKGVDSTLKIQPAELGDSAVYLCASSLLAGGGEQFFGPGTRLTVL.

The V and J genes are TRBV4-1 and TRBJ2-3; 9 nucleotides align to TRBD1. The CDR3 is 15 residues long. Trimming removed 4 bases from V and 5 bases from J; junction bases left unmatched: 7. CDR1 and CDR2 (germline): MGHRA, YSYEKL. CDR3 bases: TGCGCCAGCAGCCCGGGACAGGGAGGTAAAGATACGCAGTATTTT. This sequence encodes CASSPGQGGKDTQYF.

The J gene is TRBJ2-2, the V gene TRBV7-9, with 7 bases identical to TRBD1. The V gene's germline CDR1 is SEHNR and CDR2 FQNEAQ (reference sequence). This CDR3 contains 15 residues. V trimming: 4 bases; J trimming: 4 bases; junction bases outside the gene matches: 6. The CDR3 coding sequence is TGTGCCAGCAGCTGGGGACAGTTAGTCACCGGGGAGCTGTTTTTT. Protein product: CASSWGQLVTGELFF.

This chain connects TRBV28 to TRBJ1-3; D unclear. CDR1 is MDHEN, CDR2 SYDVKM, per germline. V was cut by 2 bases and J by 0 bases, with 8 bases left in between. The CDR3 extends over 15 amino acids. CDR3 bases: TGTGCCAGCAGTTTAGGAGGTTTCTCTGGAAACACCATATATTTT. Translation gives CASSLGGFSGNTIYF.

This sequence joins TRBV10-3 and TRBJ1-2; D unresolved. The CDR3 contains 16 residues. Germline V gene data show CDR1 as ENHRY and CDR2 as SYGVKD. V lost 7 bases and J lost 3, with 21 bases in between. The CDR3 sequence is CAITRTRAKRDYGYTF. DNA of the CDR3: TGTGCCATCACCCGGACGCGGGCTAAAAGGGACTATGGCTACACCTTC.

The chain couples TRBV18 to TRBJ2-4; 7 bases align to TRBD1. J was trimmed by 9 bases and V by 3 bases; bases with no gene match: 5. CDR3 length: 13 amino acids. Germline V gives CDR1 KGHSH, CDR2 LQKENI. The CDR3 DNA sequence: TGTGCCAGCTCACCTGACAGGGAAGGCATTCAGTACTTC. Translated: CASSPDREGIQYF.

The chain links TRBV11-2 to TRBJ2-1, with 7 bases aligning to TRBD2. The J segment lost 0 bases and the V segment lost 0 bases, leaving 2 bases of the junction unmatched. The CDR3 is 16 amino acids. Germline loops: CDR1 SGHAT, CDR2 FQNNGV. Here the CDR3 reads CASSLEASGSYNEQFF. The CDR3 DNA reads as TGTGCCAGCAGCTTAGAGGCTAGCGGCTCCTACAATGAGCAGTTCTTC.

This CDR3 reads CAISGRTGTDTGELFF. Written as DNA, the CDR3 is TGTGCCATCAGTGGTAGGACAGGGACGGACACCGGGGAGCTGTTTTTT. The chain is built from TRBV10-3 and TRBJ2-2; 8 nucleotides align to TRBD1. Germline CDR1 reads ENHRY; CDR2 reads SYGVKD. This CDR3 has 16 amino acids. V lost 4 bases and J lost 3; bases outside the gene matches: 7.

This chain uses TRBV7-8 with TRBJ2-1, with 8 bases that match TRBD2. The CDR3 covers 16 residues. The V gene's germline CDR1 is SGHVS and CDR2 FQNEAQ. The V and J ends lost 4 bases and 4 bases, in that order; junction bases with no gene match: 9. CDR3 sequence: CASSYERGGPYNEQFF. The CDR3 DNA reads as TGTGCCAGCAGCTACGAACGCGGGGGGCCTTACAATGAGCAGTTCTTC.

V usage is TRBV29-1 and J usage is TRBJ2-1, with 7 bases matching TRBD2. With V trimmed by 6 bases and J by 4 bases, 9 bases remained unmatched. Per the germline V gene, CDR1 is SQVTM and CDR2 is ANQGSEA. The CDR3 runs 14 residues. In DNA, the CDR3 is TGCAGCGTAGAACCTAGCGGCTATTACAATGAGCAGTTCTTC. It encodes CSVEPSGYYNEQFF.

The chain uses TRBV18 and TRBJ1-3; D ambiguous. Germline-derived CDR1 and CDR2 are KGHSH and LQKENI. V shed 1 base and J shed 0 bases, with 4 bases lying between them. The CDR3 has 14 residues. The CDR3 here is CASSPQSSGNTIYF. CDR3 bases: TGTGCCAGCTCACCACAGAGCTCTGGAAACACCATATATTTT.

The V call is TRBV27, the J call TRBJ1-2, with 10 bases matching TRBD1. J lost 4 bases, V lost 6 bases, and 8 bases had no gene match. Germline values: CDR1 MNHEY, CDR2 SMNVEV (reference sequence). CDR3 length: 15 amino acids. The CDR3 coding sequence is TGTGCCAGCAGGGGGACAGGGGAGGTTGGCTATGGCTACACCTTC. As protein: CASRGTGEVGYGYTF.

This chain connects TRBV7-8 to TRBJ2-2, with D possibly TRBD2 on 6 matching bases. This CDR3 comprises 15 residues. The germline V gene has CDR1 SGHVS and CDR2 FQNEAQ. Trimming removed 4 bases at V and 3 bases at J, with 12 bases between. The CDR3 protein is CASSSTGGYTGELFF. The CDR3 DNA follows: TGTGCCAGCAGCTCAACCGGGGGATACACCGGGGAGCTGTTTTTT.

Note on this clone: This sample also contains other DNA sequences that code for the same CDR3. The chain couples TRBV29-1 to TRBJ1-1, with 8 nucleotides matching TRBD1. V shed 4 bases, J shed 5 bases, and the junction held 6 bases outside the gene matches. CDR1 SQVTM and CDR2 ANQGSEA come from the germline V gene. CDR3 size: 13 residues. The CDR3 reads CSVATGGETEAFF. In nucleotides, the CDR3 is TGCAGCGTTGCCACAGGGGGGGAGACTGAAGCTTTCTTT.

The chain employs TRBV4-2 and TRBJ2-7; the match to TRBD2 covers 9 bases. Looked up from germline, CDR1 is LGHNA and CDR2 is YNFKEQ. Trimming took 0 bases from V and 1 from J; bases not matched to a gene: 4. This CDR3 contains 16 residues. CDR3: CASSQDPTSGSYEQYF. CDR3 sequence (DNA): TGTGCCAGCAGCCAAGATCCGACTAGCGGTTCCTACGAGCAGTACTTC.

The chain is built from TRBV10-1 and TRBJ2-4; TRBD1 is a possible D gene (6 bases). Germline V gives CDR1 WNHNN, CDR2 SYGVQD (reference sequence). This CDR3 contains 17 residues. Trimming shortened V by 0 bases and J by 6 bases, and 18 bases separated the two germline ends. CDR3 loop: CASSESMARGRANIQYF. CDR3 DNA: TGCGCCAGCAGTGAGTCGATGGCCAGGGGAAGAGCAAACATTCAGTACTTC.

The rearrangement joins TRBV25-1 to TRBJ1-2; D gene unclear. The CDR3 is 14 residues long. CDR1 is MGHDK and CDR2 is SYGVNS in the germline V gene. The V end was cut by 5 bases, the J end by 4 bases, with 14 bases between. CDR3 loop: CASSPASDGYGYTF. The CDR3 nucleotides read TGTGCCAGCAGTCCAGCGTCTGATGGCTATGGCTACACCTTC.

This sequence joins TRBV19 and TRBJ1-1; unclear D gene. Germline loops: CDR1 LNHDA, CDR2 SQIVND (reference sequence). V was clipped by 5 bases and J by 0 bases, with 10 bases between them. This CDR3 comprises 14 residues. The CDR3 sequence is CASSVQALNTEAFF. The CDR3 DNA follows: TGTGCCAGTAGTGTTCAGGCCTTGAACACTGAAGCTTTCTTT. Drawing the rest from reference TRBV19 and TRBJ1-1, the complete variable domain is DGGITQSPKYLFRKEGQNVTLSCEQNLNHDAMYWYRQDPGQGLRLIYYSQIVNDFQKGDIAEGYSVSREKKESFPLTVTSAQKNPTAFYLCASSVQALNTEAFFGQGTRLTVV.

The chain employs TRBV5-4 and TRBJ1-1; TRBD1 matches at 7 bases. This CDR3 is built from 14 residues. V was clipped by 3 bases and J by 8 bases; unmatched bases: 10. CDR1 and CDR2 (germline): SGHNT, YYREEE (reference sequence). The CDR3 protein is CASSSEGASGEAFF. The CDR3 coding sequence is TGTGCCAGCAGCTCGGAGGGGGCGAGTGGAGAAGCTTTCTTT.

V usage is TRBV28 and J usage is TRBJ2-7; 7 bases line up with TRBD2. This CDR3 spans 15 amino acids. The ends lost 7 bases at V and 0 bases at J; junction bases unmatched: 9. Germline V gene sequence: CDR1 MDHEN, CDR2 SYDVKM. The CDR3 spells CASTSDGRSSYEQYF. The CDR3 DNA reads TGTGCCAGCACCTCTGACGGGAGGAGCTCCTACGAGCAGTACTTC. The complete variable domain, with remaining parts taken from reference TRBV28 and TRBJ2-7, reads DVKVTQSSRYLVKRTGEKVFLECVQDMDHENMFWYRQDPGLGLRLIYFSYDVKMKEKGDIPEGYSVSREKKERFSLILESASTNQTSMYLCASTSDGRSSYEQYFGPGTRLTVT.

The chain joins TRBV7-6 to TRBJ2-2; no clear D. Germline-derived CDR1 and CDR2 are SGHVS and FNYEAQ. The CDR3 is 15 residues long. V lost 2 bases and J 6 bases, leaving 13 bases between the germline ends. The CDR3 DNA reads TGTGCCAGCAGCTTAAAGGCTAGACGCGCCGGGGAGCTGTTTTTT. Its translation is CASSLKARRAGELFF. Full variable domain (outside the CDR3, taken from reference TRBV7-6 and TRBJ2-2): GAGVSQSPRYKVTKRGQDVALRCDPISGHVSLYWYRQALGQGPEFLTYFNYEAQQDKSGLPNDRFSAERPEGSISTLTIQRTEQRDSAMYRCASSLKARRAGELFFGEGSRLTVL.